These 22 T cell receptor beta chains were sequenced from one sample in a study of blood T cell repertoires in COVID-19. The method was immunoSEQ multiplex PCR; TCRdb's version includes in-frame clones alone and lacks a portion of them. The table includes some 250,000 clones, more than 85% detected once. Sequencing was done on a sample of peripheral blood. Every receptor here comes from a woman aged 55-69 years with COVID-19, enrolled during active disease.

This clone has a handful of counts. The rearrangement uses TRBV11-2 and TRBJ1-1; tentatively, D is TRBD1 (6 bases). The CDR3 is 15 amino acids. The germline V gene has CDR1 SGHAT and CDR2 FQNNGV. The ends were cut back, 6 bases at V and 0 bases at J, with 14 bases in the middle. The CDR3 nucleotides read TGTGCCAGCAGTACCGGGACACATCTGAACACTGAAGCTTTCTTT. This translates into CASSTGTHLNTEAFF.

The J gene is TRBJ1-5, the V gene TRBV28, with D unclear. The V and J ends lost 10 bases and 2 bases respectively, with 12 bases between them. CDR3 length equals 13 residues. CDR1 and CDR2 from the germline V gene are MDHEN and SYDVKM. CDR3 coding DNA: TGTGCCACCTCAGAAGGAGGCAATCAGCCCCAGCATTTT. Its protein is CATSEGGNQPQHF. Combining the CDR3 with reference TRBV28 and TRBJ1-5 gives the whole variable domain DVKVTQSSRYLVKRTGEKVFLECVQDMDHENMFWYRQDPGLGLRLIYFSYDVKMKEKGDIPEGYSVSREKKERFSLILESASTNQTSMYLCATSEGGNQPQHFGDGTRLSIL.

The rearrangement joins TRBV6-5 to TRBJ2-5; 11 bases fit TRBD1. Germline V gene sequence: CDR1 MNHEY, CDR2 SVGAGI. V was clipped by 8 bases and J by 4 bases; unmatched bases: 3. The CDR3 extends over 13 amino acids. Here the CDR3 reads CASRTGGVETQYF. DNA of the CDR3: TGTGCCAGCCGGACAGGGGGCGTAGAGACCCAGTACTTC.

The CDR3 DNA reads TGTGCCAGCAGTGAATGGGCGACCGGCGAGCAGTACTTC. Amino acids: CASSEWATGEQYF. The chain combines TRBV6-1 with TRBJ2-7; no reliable D call. V lost 2 bases and J 6 bases, leaving 11 bases between the germline ends. The CDR3 loop spans 13 amino acids. Germline CDR1 MNHNS, CDR2 SASEGT.

The chain links TRBV2 to TRBJ1-5; 9 bases map to TRBD1. CDR1 is SNHLY, CDR2 FYNNEI, per germline. Germline trimming cut 6 bases from V and 2 bases from J; bases unmatched to any gene: 8. This CDR3 contains 16 residues. The DNA for the CDR3 is TGTGCCAGCAGAGACAGGACAGGGGCGGGCAATCAGCCCCAGCATTTT. Protein sequence: CASRDRTGAGNQPQHF.

V usage is TRBV19 and J usage is TRBJ2-2; tentative D call: TRBD2 (6 bases). The germline V gene has CDR1 LNHDA and CDR2 SQIVND (reference sequence). The V end was cut by 10 bases, the J end by 5 bases, with 14 bases between. This CDR3 has 13 residues. The CDR3 protein is CATEKRATGELFF. The CDR3 coding sequence is TGTGCCACCGAAAAGCGGGCAACCGGGGAGCTGTTTTTT.

The J gene is TRBJ2-1, the V gene TRBV7-3; 10 bases agree with TRBD1. Losses at the gene ends were 5 bases for V and 1 base for J; bases not matched to a gene: 2. The CDR3 sequence is 15 residues long. Looked up from germline, CDR1 is SGHTA and CDR2 is FQGTGA. The CDR3 protein is CASSPDRGSYNEQFF. As DNA, the CDR3 is TGTGCCAGCAGCCCGGACAGGGGGTCCTACAATGAGCAGTTCTTC.

This clone was observed once. This chain links TRBV5-5 with TRBJ1-4; D call uncertain. With 4 bases removed from V and 2 bases from J, the gap between germline ends came to 9 bases. Looked up from germline, CDR1 is SGHKS and CDR2 is YYEKEE (reference sequence). The CDR3 sequence is 14 residues long. In nucleotides, the CDR3 is TGTGCCAGCAGCGGAGTAGTTACTAATGAAAAACTGTTTTTT. Translating gives CASSGVVTNEKLFF.

The chain recombines TRBV3-1 (or the pseudogene TRBV3-2) with TRBJ2-3, with 11 bases that match TRBD2. The V segment lost 4 bases and the J segment 9 bases; nucleotides outside the gene matches: 3. CDR3 size: 13 residues. Looked up from germline, CDR1 is LGHDT and CDR2 is YNNKEL (reference sequence). The CDR3, as DNA: TGTGCCAGCAGCCGGGGACTAGCGGAGACGCAGTATTTT. Encoded protein: CASSRGLAETQYF.

The chain couples TRBV3-1 (or the pseudogene TRBV3-2) to TRBJ2-3; D gene ambiguous. From germline, CDR1 is LGHDT and CDR2 YNNKEL (reference sequence). The CDR3 is 14 amino acids. The V end lost 2 bases, the J end lost 1 base, and 7 bases lay between the germline ends. The chain's CDR3 is CASSQFSRTDTQYF. The DNA of the CDR3 is TGTGCCAGCAGCCAATTTAGTCGCACAGATACGCAGTATTTT.

The genes are TRBV5-1 and TRBJ2-7; 14 bases agree with TRBD2. There are 16 residues in the CDR3. The V and J ends lost 2 bases and 4 bases, in that order; junction bases with no gene match: 5. Germline V gene data show CDR1 as SGHRS and CDR2 as YFSETQ. The CDR3 loop is CASSLGTSGRGYEQYF. The DNA for the CDR3 is TGCGCCAGCAGCTTAGGGACTAGCGGGAGAGGGTACGAGCAGTACTTC.

This rearrangement joins TRBV7-9 to TRBJ2-3; the match to TRBD1 covers 9 bases. The trim removed 5 bases at V and 5 bases at J, leaving 5 bases unmatched. CDR3 length: 14 amino acids. CDR1 and CDR2 from the germline V gene are SEHNR and FQNEAQ (reference sequence). The CDR3 sequence: CASSAGTGQDTQYF. Written as DNA, the CDR3 is TGTGCCAGCAGCGCCGGGACAGGGCAAGATACGCAGTATTTT.

As DNA, the CDR3 is TGTGCCAGCAGCTTAGGCGCTAGCGGGGGAGAGGACGAGCAGTACTTC. It is translated as CASSLGASGGEDEQYF. The gene calls are TRBV7-2 and TRBJ2-7; 10 positions match TRBD2. V lost 1 base to trimming and J lost 5 bases; unmatched junction nucleotides: 8. The CDR3 runs 16 residues. The V gene's germline CDR1 is SGHTA and CDR2 FQGNSA.

V and J are TRBV30 and TRBJ2-5; 8 nucleotides match TRBD1. With 3 bases clipped from V and 6 bases from J, the junction kept 15 bases outside the gene matches. Germline CDR1 reads GTSNPN; CDR2 reads SVGIG (reference sequence). The CDR3 consists of 16 residues. CDR3 in amino acids: CAWSPTSGGTVKTQYF. CDR3 nucleotide sequence: TGTGCCTGGAGCCCTACCTCAGGGGGCACGGTAAAGACCCAGTACTTC.

The sample holds one count of this clone. V gene TRBV28 combines with J gene TRBJ1-2, with 10 bases aligning to TRBD1. CDR1 is MDHEN, CDR2 SYDVKM, per germline. The V gene end was trimmed by 8 bases and the J gene end by 5 bases; junction bases not matched to a gene: 8. This CDR3 region has 14 residues. As DNA, the CDR3 is TGTGCCAGCTCTCGGGACAGGGGAGCTTATGGCTACACCTTC. Protein: CASSRDRGAYGYTF.

J is TRBJ2-5 and V is TRBV4-1; the match to TRBD2 covers 11 bases. The trim removed 0 bases at V and 4 bases at J, leaving 10 bases unmatched. Germline values: CDR1 MGHRA, CDR2 YSYEKL. The CDR3 is made up of 18 amino acids. The CDR3 bases are TGCGCCAGCAGCCAAGATGTGATAGCGGGAGGGCCACGAGAGACCCAGTACTTC. It is translated as CASSQDVIAGGPRETQYF.

The genes are TRBV6-4 and TRBJ1-5, with D hard to call. The CDR3 spans 14 residues. Germline CDR1 reads MRHNA; CDR2 reads SNTAGT. Trimming shortened V by 6 bases and J by 3 bases, and 12 bases separated the two germline ends. CDR3 amino acids: CASSIDKSNQPQHF. CDR3 DNA: TGTGCCAGCAGCATCGACAAGTCCAATCAGCCCCAGCATTTT.

The V call is TRBV27, the J call TRBJ2-3; D is ambiguous. Per the germline V gene, CDR1 is MNHEY and CDR2 is SMNVEV (reference sequence). V was cut by 3 bases and J by 5 bases, with 9 bases left in between. This CDR3 region has 13 residues. DNA for the CDR3: TGTGCCAGCAGTTTTCGCTACTTAGATACGCAGTATTTT. This encodes CASSFRYLDTQYF.

This chain connects TRBV7-9 to TRBJ1-5; 8 bases are a match to TRBD1. This CDR3 spans 16 amino acids. CDR1 is SEHNR and CDR2 is FQNEAQ in the germline V gene (reference sequence). The V and J ends lost 5 bases and 2 bases, in that order; junction bases with no gene match: 8. The CDR3 nucleotides are TGTGCCAGCAGCCCGATGACAGGGGAGGGCAATCAGCCCCAGCATTTT. Amino acid sequence: CASSPMTGEGNQPQHF.

The J gene is TRBJ1-6, the V gene TRBV7-2, with TRBD1 as a possible D gene (5 bases). CDR3 length equals 17 residues. Trimming took 3 bases from V and 8 from J, leaving 20 bases between them. Germline V gives CDR1 SGHTA, CDR2 FQGNSA. CDR3 in amino acids: CASSFGASPTLDSPLHF. For the CDR3, the DNA is TGTGCCAGCAGCTTTGGGGCCTCTCCTACGTTGGATTCACCCCTCCACTTT.

The chain uses TRBV18 and TRBJ1-1, with no clear D. The CDR3 covers 11 residues. Germline CDR1 and CDR2: KGHSH and LQKENI. V gave up 3 bases and J gave up 6 bases, with 5 bases separating them. The CDR3 region has the DNA TGTGCCAGCTCACCCGGGGCTGAAGCTTTCTTT. Its protein product is CASSPGAEAFF.

The V and J genes are TRBV19 and TRBJ1-1; possible D gene TRBD1, 5 bases. The CDR3 contains 14 residues. Deletions cut 6 bases from V and 1 base from J, with 12 bases between. Looked up from germline, CDR1 is LNHDA and CDR2 is SQIVND (reference sequence). The CDR3 region has the DNA TGTGCCAGTAGGGGAGGGACGCCGAACACTGAAGCTTTCTTT. It codes for CASRGGTPNTEAFF. The full variable domain, its missing parts supplied by reference TRBV19 and TRBJ1-1, is DGGITQSPKYLFRKEGQNVTLSCEQNLNHDAMYWYRQDPGQGLRLIYYSQIVNDFQKGDIAEGYSVSREKKESFPLTVTSAQKNPTAFYLCASRGGTPNTEAFFGQGTRLTVV.